This TCR beta chain was recovered during a study of early T cells in non-severe SARS-CoV-2 infection (dated by TCRdb to the early 2020s). Looking at the study overall: Bulk RNA from unsorted whole blood was used for TCR sequencing, so alpha and beta chains could not be paired.

The sample holds many counts of this clonotype. Its recognized antigen is unknown. Base quality data are lacking; no much larger clone is found one base away. The method was 5' RACE. The listed sequencing device is NextSeq 500. In the TCR library protocol, unique molecular identifiers were attached to individual cDNA molecules to correct for PCR bias and sequencing error. Sequencing covered both TCR alpha and beta chains, and within each sample the abundances of alpha and beta sequences were tightly co-correlated. The original methods were these. Decombinator V4 was used to annotate the V gene, J gene and CDR3 of the TCR sequences. Expanded TCRs were defined as changing significantly between any two time points under a Poisson model with p below 0.0001. TCR abundances were normalised to the total number of TCRs sequenced per sample and were expressed as counts per million. TRAV1-2 paired with TRAJ12, TRAJ20 or TRAJ33 defined MAIT TCRs, while TRAV10 paired with TRAJ18 defined iNKT TCRs. VDJdb, accessed 1 November 2021, was searched for CMV, EBV and SARS-CoV-2 annotated TCRs, excluding TCRs annotated for multiple antigens. Through fastp at Q25 and MiXCR, TCRdb rebuilt clones from the public reads, retaining in-frame beta chains. Merged by CDR3 protein, the rows form single entries marked with the most common genes and DNA. The V and J calls follow TCRdb's processing rather than the paper's. The sample yields about 35,000 distinct CDR3 sequences; around 4.6% were counted once. The ten largest clones add up to less than 15% of the sample.

V and J are trimmed by 2 bases and 0 bases, and the gene matches miss 5 bases of the junction. Via the germline V gene, CDR1 is MNHEY and CDR2 SVGAGI. There are 17 amino acids in the CDR3, from cysteine to phenylalanine inclusive. Only the CDR3 DNA stays, 51 bases, in frame from base 1. Broad study findings and their caveats: VDJdb matching was skewed toward anti-spike CD8 responses and likely underestimated virus-specific expansions, missing private and CD4 specificities.

Set within a cohort of healthcare workers in London, UK, this nested case-control study involved weekly PCR testing of nasopharyngeal swabs along with blood sampling. Between 23 and 31 March 2020, the week of the UK lockdown, healthcare workers were enrolled and then followed up weekly for as long as 16 weeks. This receptor was identified in an adult who was a healthcare worker with PCR-confirmed SARS-CoV-2 infection or an uninfected control (not recorded which). Sequencing was carried out using whole blood. The sequence links TRBV6-5 to TRBJ1-4; 8 central bases correspond to TRBD1. This receptor has the CDR3 CASSYRQGAATNEKLFF. The sequence in DNA is TGTGCCAGCAGTTACCGGCAGGGGGCTGCAACTAATGAAAAACTGTTTTTT.